This T cell receptor beta chain is drawn from a study of T cell responses to AZD1222 COVID-19 vaccine. Study outcomes and limitations: The CD4 TCRs associated with vaccination extended across spike and predominated at 160-218 and 743-854.

Only a few counts were recorded for this clone. Antigen specificity is unknown. Trimming took 8 bases from V and 8 from J; bases not matched to a gene: 10. The CDR3 loop spans 13 amino acids. CDR1 and CDR2 from the germline V gene are MDHEN and SYDVKM. This table comes from immunoSEQ multiplex PCR, and its TCRdb copy is limited to in-frame clones, with some not included. The sample has roughly 110,000 clones; approximately 88% are singletons. The chain recombines TRBV28 with TRBJ1-2; 8 bases align to TRBD1. The source of this sequence is an adult who received the AZD1222 COVID-19 vaccine. Here the sequenced sample was peripheral blood, taken 28 days after the second AZD1222 dose. CDR3 residues: CASEVQGADGYTF. DNA of the CDR3: TGTGCCAGCGAAGTCCAGGGGGCTGACGGCTACACCTTC.